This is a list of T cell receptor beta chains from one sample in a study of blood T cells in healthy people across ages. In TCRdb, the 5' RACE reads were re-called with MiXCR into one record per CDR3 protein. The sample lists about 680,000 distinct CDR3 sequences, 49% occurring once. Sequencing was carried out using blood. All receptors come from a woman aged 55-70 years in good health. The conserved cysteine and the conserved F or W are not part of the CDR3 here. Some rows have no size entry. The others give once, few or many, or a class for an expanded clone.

ASSYSLVGTPYEQY | NA | TRBJ2-7 | TRBV6-2/TRBV6-3
ASSSGSGANVLT | many | TRBJ2-6 | TRBV5-1
ASSQDAGSGYEQY | NA | NA | TRBV4-2
ASSPDTDPGETQY | NA | TRBJ2-5 | TRBV6-5
ASSQGSGTSGRSEQF | few | TRBJ2-1 | TRBV4-3
ASSFWGLSTDTQY | few | TRBJ2-3 | TRBV7-3
ASTKNYNEQF | NA | TRBJ2-1 | TRBV7-8
ASIREAGHEQF | NA | TRBJ2-1 | TRBV6-1
ASSLHSRRSTDTQY | NA | TRBJ2-3 | TRBV28
SAREFRQGNTEAF | NA | TRBJ1-1 | TRBV20-1
AGSPSSASNTGELF | NA | TRBJ2-2 | TRBV18
ASSPSPLVKREADTQY | many | TRBJ2-3 | TRBV11-2
ASSQGTSGTQETQY | many | TRBJ2-5 | TRBV4-3
ATSRDVGYEQY | NA | TRBJ2-7 | TRBV15
ASSPGQNQETQY | few | TRBJ2-5 | TRBV9